This T cell receptor (beta chain) appears in the sequencing data of a study of cytomegalovirus exposure and HLA in healthy donors. The CDR3 sequence is 16 residues long. V was pared by 2 bases and J by 5 bases, with 18 bases between. CDR1 and CDR2 (germline): MGHDK, SYGVNS. In its sample, this clone was seen a few times. The PCR employed 60 Vbeta primers together with 13 Jbeta primers. The table came from immunoSEQ multiplex PCR; TCRdb's copy has only in-frame clones and leaves some out. The sample has some 71,000 clones, approximately 70% seen once. The chain combines TRBV25-1 with TRBJ1-2; perhaps TRBD1 as D (5 bases). The source of this sequence is a woman in her fifties or sixties in good health and CMV-seropositive. The sequenced sample consisted of PBMCs. CDR3 coding DNA: TGTGCCAGCAGTGAACCGTCCGGCCCCCGGGGGTATGGCTACACCTTC. Its protein product is CASSEPSGPRGYGYTF.